This T cell receptor beta chain was sequenced in a study of blood T cell repertoires in COVID-19. Across the study: Donors in the United States, Italy and Spain gave samples during acute or convalescent COVID-19. The analysed material was cDNA or gDNA that came from T cells, B-cell-depleted T cells, or PBMCs.

Germline loops: CDR1 SNHLY, CDR2 FYNNEI. This CDR3 comprises 15 residues. Trimming at V came to 6 bases and at J to 2 bases, leaving 9 bases not matched to a gene. Authors' data handling: The authors estimated nucleated cell counts from reference gene primer amplification. TCRdb's copy holds only in-frame clones and misses some; the assay was immunoSEQ multiplex PCR. The DNA was the basis for D and trimming; V, J and clone size are from that table. The sample yields fewer than 200,000 clones, 70% to 90% seen once. The chain recombines TRBV2 with TRBJ2-5, with 7 bases aligning to TRBD1. Sequenced sample: peripheral blood. The TCR sequence derives from a man aged 50 to 59 who had recovered from COVID-19. CDR3 in amino acids: CASSRQGLPQETQYF. The CDR3 nucleotides are TGTGCCAGCAGCCGACAGGGCCTGCCACAAGAGACCCAGTACTTC.